One and the same sample provided the 10 T cell receptor beta chains below, sequenced in a study of T cell responses to AZD1222 COVID-19 vaccine. The data were produced by immunoSEQ multiplex PCR, yet TCRdb's version contains in-frame clones alone and is incomplete. The table lists approximately 110,000 clones, about 88% of them singletons. Material: peripheral blood, obtained on day 0 of AZD1222 vaccination. The receptors originated from an adult in good health.

The chain carries TRBV7-2 and TRBJ2-5, with 11 bases lining up with TRBD2. The germline V gene has CDR1 SGHTA and CDR2 FQGNSA. The V and J ends lost 4 bases and 4 bases, in that order; junction bases with no gene match: 8. The CDR3 totals 16 residues. The CDR3 DNA follows: TGTGCCAGCAGCTCTAGGGGACTAGCGGATTCAGAGACCCAGTACTTC. Its protein is CASSSRGLADSETQYF.

The rearrangement joins TRBV5-1 to TRBJ1-5; TRBD1 aligns across 11 bases. V dropped 4 bases and J dropped 8; count of bases not matched to a gene: 2. Germline values: CDR1 SGHRS, CDR2 YFSETQ. This CDR3 comprises 13 residues. The CDR3 DNA is TGCGCCAGCAGCGGGACAGGGGGTGAGCCCCAGCATTTT. This sequence encodes CASSGTGGEPQHF.

The count of this clone is one. This chain links TRBV10-2 with TRBJ1-5; D possibly corresponds to TRBD1 (6 bases). CDR1 is WSHSY, CDR2 SAAADI, per germline. The V end lost 3 bases, the J end lost 4 bases, and 13 bases lay between the germline ends. This CDR3 has 15 amino acids. The CDR3 region has the DNA TGCGCCAGCAGTGAAGTCTTACAGGGAAATCAGCCCCAGCATTTT. Encoded protein: CASSEVLQGNQPQHF.

The CDR3 DNA sequence: TGTGCCAGCAGCTTCTTGTCGGCGGAGCTGTTTTTT. This sequence encodes CASSFLSAELFF. The chain couples TRBV7-2 to TRBJ2-2; D is ambiguous. The CDR3 spans 12 residues. Trimming took off 3 bases at V and 10 bases at J, with 9 bases between the two ends. Germline CDR1 and CDR2: SGHTA and FQGNSA.

The rearrangement uses TRBV6-5 and TRBJ1-4; 7 nucleotides agree with TRBD1. CDR1 MNHEY and CDR2 SVGAGI come from the germline V gene. J was trimmed by 8 bases and V by 0 bases; bases with no gene match: 6. The length of the CDR3 is 15 residues. Written as DNA, the CDR3 is TGTGCCAGCAGTTACTCGACAGGGTGGCGCGAAAAACTGTTTTTT. Its protein is CASSYSTGWREKLFF.

This clone occurred once. The genes are TRBV7-8 and TRBJ2-5; D is unresolved. CDR3 length equals 15 residues. V was clipped by 5 bases and J by 1 base, with 14 bases between them. From germline, CDR1 is SGHVS and CDR2 FQNEAQ. CDR3 sequence: CASSKGWGIQETQYF. The CDR3 coding sequence is TGTGCCAGCAGCAAGGGTTGGGGAATCCAAGAGACCCAGTACTTC.

This chain uses TRBV3-1 (or the pseudogene TRBV3-2) with TRBJ1-2, with TRBD1 identical over 7 bases. The CDR3 covers 13 residues. Germline lookup yields CDR1 LGHDT and CDR2 YNNKEL (reference sequence). With 4 bases clipped from V and 4 bases from J, the junction kept 3 bases outside the gene matches. Here the CDR3 DNA reads TGTGCCAGCAGCCCACCAGGGGGCTATGGCTACACCTTC. Translating gives CASSPPGGYGYTF.

The chain couples TRBV28 to TRBJ1-1; D gene uncertain. V was cut by 6 bases and J by 4 bases, with 15 bases left in between. This CDR3 is built from 14 residues. Germline CDR1 and CDR2: MDHEN and SYDVKM. As DNA, the CDR3 is TGTGCCAGCAGCTCCACACCGCTAGCCACTGAAGCTTTCTTT. Residues: CASSSTPLATEAFF. The entire variable domain, with the rest obtained from reference TRBV28 and TRBJ1-1, is as follows: DVKVTQSSRYLVKRTGEKVFLECVQDMDHENMFWYRQDPGLGLRLIYFSYDVKMKEKGDIPEGYSVSREKKERFSLILESASTNQTSMYLCASSSTPLATEAFFGQGTRLTVV.

This clone was found once. The rearrangement links TRBV18 to TRBJ1-5; D gene uncertain. Trimming left V 4 bases short and J 6 bases short, with 13 bases between. Looked up from germline, CDR1 is KGHSH and CDR2 is LQKENI. The CDR3 loop spans 14 amino acids. CDR3 in amino acids: CASSLEHLGQPQHF. The DNA of the CDR3 is TGTGCCAGCTCACTCGAACACCTCGGTCAGCCCCAGCATTTT.

The J gene is TRBJ2-1, the V gene TRBV10-3, with TRBD1 matching over 10 bases. Germline V gene lookup returns CDR1 ENHRY and CDR2 SYGVKD. This CDR3 spans 14 amino acids. J gave up 5 bases and V 2 bases, and 0 bases lay outside the gene matches. CDR3 coding DNA: TGTGCCATCAGTGAGGGGACAGGGGACAATGAGCAGTTCTTC. It codes for CAISEGTGDNEQFF.